Listed below are T cell receptor beta chains from one sample, sequenced in a study of healthy donors' naive CD4 and CD8 T cells. TCRdb used MiXCR to reprocess the reads, holding one entry per CDR3 protein. The sample holds some 190,000 distinct CDR3 sequences, around 80% seen once. Sequencing input: naive CD4+ and CD8+ T cells sorted from blood, pooled from several donors. These receptors were obtained from a pool of human donors in good health; the sample pools cells from several healthy donors. CDR3s leave out the opening cysteine and the closing phenylalanine or tryptophan.

len: 10
v_gene: TRBV7-9
CDR3aa: ASSGDTGELF

len: 11
v_gene: TRBV29-1
CDR3aa: SVRSSGANVLT

len: 11
v_gene: TRBV27
CDR3aa: ASRAAGANVLT

len: 13
v_gene: TRBV5-1
CDR3aa: ASSLKADMNTEAF

len: 10
v_gene: TRBV29-1
CDR3aa: SDRQGRETQY

len: 13
v_gene: TRBV5-6
CDR3aa: ASRLRGVALGIQY

len: 14
v_gene: TRBV29-1
CDR3aa: SVDRFEGLAGNEQF

len: 12
v_gene: TRBV6-5
CDR3aa: ASSYERGATEAF

len: 13
v_gene: TRBV29-1
CDR3aa: SVVSPGSSYNEQF

len: 12
v_gene: TRBV19
CDR3aa: ASSIPTGAYGYT

len: 14
v_gene: TRBV4-3
CDR3aa: ASSQDWAGSYSEQY

len: 12
v_gene: TRBV19
CDR3aa: ASSTRDSSYEQY

len: 13
v_gene: TRBV5-4
CDR3aa: ASSLSAGKTYEQY

len: 11
v_gene: TRBV29-1
CDR3aa: SVPGQGIGEQY

len: 13
v_gene: TRBV18
CDR3aa: ASSPFFGADTEAF

len: 13
v_gene: TRBV11-2
CDR3aa: ASSVGTSSGNTIY

len: 9
v_gene: TRBV29-1
CDR3aa: SVHDLNEQY

len: 9
v_gene: TRBV29-1
CDR3aa: SNGDRDPQY

len: 10
v_gene: TRBV29-1
CDR3aa: SVQDSNQPQH

len: 11
v_gene: TRBV12-3/TRBV12-4
CDR3aa: ASSPGTDYEQY

len: 13
v_gene: TRBV29-1
CDR3aa: SVGFTGGQNTEAF

len: 11
v_gene: TRBV24-1
CDR3aa: ATSPGLWQPQH

len: 17
v_gene: TRBV13
CDR3aa: ASSLGGLAGGQNSYEQY

len: 12
v_gene: TRBV19
CDR3aa: ASSMGQVGYEQY

len: 8
v_gene: TRBV29-1
CDR3aa: SVQAATQY

len: 12
v_gene: TRBV19
CDR3aa: ASSIGQGAKTQY

len: 11
v_gene: TRBV29-1
CDR3aa: SARGVGAGEQF

len: 13
v_gene: TRBV19
CDR3aa: ASSIGRTVNTEAF

len: 12
v_gene: TRBV6-5
CDR3aa: ASSYSLLDGGYT

len: 13
v_gene: TRBV19
CDR3aa: ASSIVPQGLAEAF

len: 13
v_gene: TRBV6-5
CDR3aa: ASSYYTSAKETQY

len: 13
v_gene: TRBV6-5
CDR3aa: ASSDGPRGKEPQH

len: 10
v_gene: TRBV7-8
CDR3aa: ASSFRDSPLH

len: 12
v_gene: TRBV12-3/TRBV12-4
CDR3aa: ASSLSGGNYGYT

len: 12
v_gene: TRBV29-1
CDR3aa: SVEGHKGSYEQY

len: 13
v_gene: TRBV27
CDR3aa: ASSPRDMGIFEQY

len: 8
v_gene: TRBV29-1
CDR3aa: SVGGTEAF

len: 12
v_gene: TRBV14
CDR3aa: ASSSRGGRETQY

len: 12
v_gene: TRBV6-5
CDR3aa: ASRADRVSSPLH

len: 12
v_gene: TRBV29-1
CDR3aa: SAQLAGGVNEQF

len: 15
v_gene: TRBV20-1
CDR3aa: SASSSSGRGPGNIQY

len: 10
v_gene: TRBV12-3/TRBV12-4
CDR3aa: ASSFGTFGYT

len: 12
v_gene: TRBV29-1
CDR3aa: SVGASPPQETQY

len: 13
v_gene: TRBV10-3
CDR3aa: AISESGTNFGELF

len: 12
v_gene: TRBV11-2
CDR3aa: ASSPGQGWDIQY

len: 11
v_gene: TRBV6-5
CDR3aa: VSTTGTRLYWY

len: 15
v_gene: TRBV7-2
CDR3aa: ASSLRDSFNSGNTIY

len: 17
v_gene: TRBV28
CDR3aa: ASSFPVGQGRVNNQPQH

len: 11
v_gene: TRBV20-1
CDR3aa: SARTSGQETQY

len: 12
v_gene: TRBV15
CDR3aa: ATSWTSGQETQY

len: 14
v_gene: TRBV5-1
CDR3aa: ASSLDRTSGYNEQF

len: 12
v_gene: TRBV5-6
CDR3aa: ASGERVGRNEQF

len: 12
v_gene: TRBV19
CDR3aa: ASSIGSPHYGYT

len: 12
v_gene: TRBV29-1
CDR3aa: SVVADTNTGELF